This T cell receptor (beta chain) was captured in a study of blood T cell repertoires in COVID-19. V lost 2 bases and J lost 5; bases outside the gene matches: 9. This CDR3 comprises 16 residues. CDR1 and CDR2 (germline): SGHTA, FQGNSA. Original handling: Nucleated cell number was recorded as an estimate derived from reference gene primer amplification. Sequenced by immunoSEQ multiplex PCR; TCRdb stores in-frame clones only, minus some. From that table come the V and J calls and clone size; the DNA was used to work out D and trimming. The table includes about 80,000 clones, around 87% detected once. The sequence derives from a woman older than 75 with active or convalescent COVID-19. This chain joins TRBV7-2 and TRBJ2-1; 7 nucleotides align to TRBD2. Sequenced sample: peripheral blood. CDR3 loop: CASSLIGRAVNNEQFF. CDR3 in DNA: TGTGCCAGCAGCTTAATTGGGAGGGCGGTGAACAATGAGCAGTTCTTC.